This T cell receptor beta chain derives from a study of shared clonotypes between healthy human individuals. Regarding the study as a whole: In the sorted subsets, rarefaction showed sequencing was incomplete despite large depth. Larger richness was generally estimated for naive than memory subsets. Clonotypes that were shared across a handful of donors made up around 5% of naive CD4 clonotypes.

CD45RA+ naive and CD45RA-negative memory subsets were separated from CD4+ cells. Notes on this clone: Antigen: not known.

The protocol was immunoSEQ multiplex PCR, while the TCRdb copy is restricted to in-frame clones and leaves out a portion. The table lists 1.4 million to 1.5 million clones, roughly 95% of them singletons. Looked up from germline, CDR1 is SGHAT and CDR2 is FQNNGV. The CDR3 covers 17 residues. Trimming stripped 3 bases from V and 5 bases from J, with 21 bases between. Sequenced: naive CD4+ T cells sorted from blood. The subset denotes: CD45RA+ positively selected. V is TRBV11-2 and J is TRBJ2-3; tentative D call: TRBD2 (6 bases). This TCR came from a man aged 25-40 years in good health. CDR3 sequence reads: CASSFSSATSGLDTQYF. The CDR3 nucleotides read TGTGCCAGCAGCTTCTCTAGTGCGACTAGTGGGCTAGATACGCAGTATTTT.